These 30 T cell receptor beta chains were all obtained from the same sample, sequenced in a study of T cell repertoires in cytomegalovirus infection. TCRdb independently ran MiXCR on the reads; one entry per CDR3 protein. The sample contains 300,000 to 400,000 distinct CDR3 sequences, 9.5% of which appear only once. The material sequenced was PBMCs. The origin of the receptors is a human donor in good health (CMV status not recorded). Some clones in this sample may be carry-over from other donors' samples.

The sample holds many counts of this clonotype. V gene TRBV7-9 combines with J gene TRBJ2-7, with D maybe TRBD1 (6 bases). Germline V gene lookup returns CDR1 SEHNR and CDR2 FQNEAQ (reference sequence). CDR3 length: 13 amino acids. V lost 3 bases to trimming and J lost 7 bases, with 13 bases between them. The DNA for the CDR3 is TGTGCCAGCAGCTTCTTACAGGGCTGGGAGCAGTACTTC. Translation gives CASSFLQGWEQYF.

This clonotype was counted many times. The chain links TRBV7-2 to TRBJ2-3; tentative D call: TRBD1 (5 bases). Germline V gene sequence: CDR1 SGHTA, CDR2 FQGNSA. Trimming pared 5 bases from V and 5 bases from J, leaving 17 bases between. The CDR3 totals 15 residues. CDR3 in DNA: TGTGCCAGCAGCCCTCAGACAGTCTGGGGAGATACGCAGTATTTT. Translation gives CASSPQTVWGDTQYF.

This clonotype was observed at least ten times. This chain joins TRBV7-2 and TRBJ1-6; the D gene is possibly TRBD1 (5 bases). CDR3 length: 15 residues. Germline-derived CDR1 and CDR2 are SGHTA and FQGNSA. Trimming stripped 3 bases from V and 4 bases from J, with 10 bases between. Here the CDR3 reads CASSFGAAYNSPLHF. The CDR3, as DNA: TGTGCCAGCAGCTTCGGGGCCGCGTATAATTCACCCCTCCACTTT.

This clonotype was observed a few times. The chain employs TRBV10-3 and TRBJ1-2; D may be TRBD1 (5 bases). Per the germline V gene, CDR1 is ENHRY and CDR2 is SYGVKD. This CDR3 is built from 12 residues. Deletions cut 5 bases from V and 8 bases from J, with 12 bases between. CDR3 in DNA: TGTGCCATCAGTCAGGGAGAGGAAGGCTACACCTTC. As protein: CAISQGEEGYTF.

In its sample, this clonotype was seen many times. The gene calls are TRBV7-2 and TRBJ2-7; 8 bases fit TRBD1. The V gene's germline CDR1 is SGHTA and CDR2 FQGNSA. This CDR3 is built from 14 residues. Trimming took 5 bases from V and 7 from J; bases not matched to a gene: 10. The CDR3 region is CASSPKGQGREQYF. Written as DNA, the CDR3 is TGTGCCAGCAGCCCTAAAGGACAGGGTAGAGAGCAGTACTTC.

This clonotype was counted a few times. This chain uses TRBV5-1 with TRBJ2-7, with TRBD1 as a possible D gene (5 bases). Looked up from germline, CDR1 is SGHRS and CDR2 is YFSETQ. The CDR3 totals 14 residues. Trimming removed 0 bases from V and 6 bases from J, with 13 bases in between. CDR3 region: CASSLEGWSGEQYF. The CDR3, as DNA: TGCGCCAGCAGCTTGGAGGGGTGGTCCGGCGAGCAGTACTTC.

The table lists this clonotype with a few counts. J is TRBJ1-4 and V is TRBV5-4; tentatively, D is TRBD1 (5 bases). The CDR3 has 13 amino acids. Trimming pared 0 bases from V and 8 bases from J, leaving 8 bases between. The germline V gene encodes CDR1 SGHNT and CDR2 YYREEE (reference sequence). In DNA form, the CDR3 reads TGTGCCAGCAGCTTGGCAGGGTTGGAAAAACTGTTTTTT. Translated: CASSLAGLEKLFF.

The chain couples TRBV28 to TRBJ1-2, with D possibly being TRBD1 (5 bases). The CDR3 is 14 residues long. Per germline, CDR1 MDHEN and CDR2 SYDVKM. Trimming pared 3 bases from V and 4 bases from J, leaving 12 bases between. CDR3 sequence (DNA): TGTGCCAGCAGTTTGGACACTCTTGGCTATGGCTACACCTTC. The encoded protein is CASSLDTLGYGYTF.

This clonotype occurred many times. V is TRBV7-2 and J is TRBJ1-2; D unresolved. The V gene lost 3 bases and the J gene lost 6 bases, with 20 bases spanning the gap. The germline CDR1 and CDR2 sequences are SGHTA and FQGNSA. This CDR3 has 16 residues. CDR3 nucleotides: TGTGCCAGCAGCTTTCGCAAGGGTGTAGGCTTTAATGGCTACACCTTC. Its translation: CASSFRKGVGFNGYTF.

This clonotype appeared many times. The chain links TRBV6-6 to TRBJ1-5; no firm D call. Trimming shortened V by 6 bases and J by 0 bases, and 9 bases separated the two germline ends. CDR1 and CDR2 (germline): MNHNY, SVGAGI (reference sequence). CDR3 size: 14 residues. This CDR3 is CASSPRSSNQPQHF. Written as DNA, the CDR3 is TGTGCCAGCAGCCCTCGAAGTAGCAATCAGCCCCAGCATTTT.

There are many counts of this clonotype. This rearrangement joins TRBV28 to TRBJ1-1; D perhaps matches TRBD1 (5 bases). The CDR3 runs 14 residues. V was clipped by 6 bases and J by 1 base, with 12 bases between them. Germline assignment: CDR1 MDHEN and CDR2 SYDVKM. CDR3 DNA sequence: TGTGCCAGCAGAACACCAGGGCAGAACACTGAAGCTTTCTTT. This encodes CASRTPGQNTEAFF. The full variable domain, its missing parts supplied by reference TRBV28 and TRBJ1-1, is DVKVTQSSRYLVKRTGEKVFLECVQDMDHENMFWYRQDPGLGLRLIYFSYDVKMKEKGDIPEGYSVSREKKERFSLILESASTNQTSMYLCASRTPGQNTEAFFGQGTRLTVV.

This clonotype was recorded many times. The chain couples TRBV2 to TRBJ2-5; D may be TRBD2 (6 bases). The CDR3 is 16 residues long. Germline lookup yields CDR1 SNHLY and CDR2 FYNNEI. Trimming removed 2 bases from V and 3 bases from J, with 16 bases in between. CDR3 in DNA: TGTGCCAGCAGTGAACCCGGGCTCGGGGGAAAAGAGACCCAGTACTTC. Translation: CASSEPGLGGKETQYF. The full variable domain, with the rest looked up from reference TRBV2 and TRBJ2-5, is EPEVTQTPSHQVTQMGQEVILRCVPISNHLYFYWYRQILGQKVEFLVSFYNNEISEKSEIFDDQFSVERPDGSNFTLKIRSTKLEDSAMYFCASSEPGLGGKETQYFGPGTRLLVL.

This clonotype came up many times. The chain couples TRBV7-2 to TRBJ2-1, with D hard to call. This CDR3 is 13 amino acids long. Germline CDR1 and CDR2: SGHTA and FQGNSA. V lost 3 bases to trimming and J lost 6 bases, with 9 bases between them. The CDR3 nucleotides read TGTGCCAGCAGCTTGGGCTTTTCCAATGAGCAGTTCTTC. This encodes CASSLGFSNEQFF. Drawing the rest from reference TRBV7-2 and TRBJ2-1, the complete variable domain is GAGVSQSPSNKVTEKGKDVELRCDPISGHTALYWYRQSLGQGLEFLIYFQGNSAPDKSGLPSDRFSAERTGGSVSTLTIQRTQQEDSAVYLCASSLGFSNEQFFGPGTRLTVL.

The V and J genes are TRBV28 and TRBJ2-1, with unresolved D. The germline V gene encodes CDR1 MDHEN and CDR2 SYDVKM. This CDR3 spans 15 amino acids. Trimming removed 5 bases from V and 0 bases from J, with 11 bases in between. DNA of the CDR3: TGTGCCAGCAGTCCCCCCCCGAGCTCCTACAATGAGCAGTTCTTC. Protein: CASSPPPSSYNEQFF.

This clonotype appeared many times. This chain connects TRBV7-2 to TRBJ2-7; a possible D gene is TRBD2 (5 bases). The CDR3 has 14 residues. Per the germline V gene, CDR1 is SGHTA and CDR2 is FQGNSA. Trimming shortened V by 5 bases and J by 5 bases, and 16 bases separated the two germline ends. CDR3 in amino acids: CASSPEAVRNEQYF. CDR3 DNA: TGTGCCAGCAGCCCTGAAGCGGTTCGCAACGAGCAGTACTTC. Full variable domain (rest looked up from reference TRBV7-2 and TRBJ2-7): GAGVSQSPSNKVTEKGKDVELRCDPISGHTALYWYRQSLGQGLEFLIYFQGNSAPDKSGLPSDRFSAERTGGSVSTLTIQRTQQEDSAVYLCASSPEAVRNEQYFGPGTRLTVT.

This clonotype appeared a few times. V usage is TRBV4-2 and J usage is TRBJ2-5; TRBD2 matches 9 bases. The V segment lost 0 bases and the J segment 4 bases; nucleotides outside the gene matches: 6. The CDR3 is 16 amino acids. The germline V gene encodes CDR1 LGHNA and CDR2 YNFKEQ. CDR3 DNA: TGTGCCAGCAGCCAAGATTTTACTAGCGGGTTAGAGACCCAGTACTTC. Translation gives CASSQDFTSGLETQYF.

In this sample, this clonotype turned up many times. The rearrangement joins TRBV4-1 to TRBJ2-7, with D uncertain. CDR1 is MGHRA and CDR2 is YSYEKL in the germline V gene. This CDR3 spans 13 amino acids. V lost 5 bases and J lost 3, with 11 bases in between. The DNA for the CDR3 is TGCGCCAGCAGCTCTGACAAACTCTACGAGCAGTACTTC. It codes for CASSSDKLYEQYF.

In its sample, this clonotype was seen a few times. The rearrangement joins TRBV5-5 to TRBJ2-3, with 7 bases lining up with TRBD2. The CDR3 consists of 16 residues. J was trimmed by 0 bases and V by 4 bases; bases with no gene match: 8. Germline CDR1 and CDR2: SGHKS and YYEKEE (reference sequence). Here the CDR3 DNA reads TGTGCCAGCAGCCCGATTAGCGGGTCTAGCACAGATACGCAGTATTTT. Protein sequence: CASSPISGSSTDTQYF.

This clonotype was detected many times. V gene TRBV6-2 or TRBV6-3 combines with J gene TRBJ1-1; D is unclear. The CDR3 length is 17 residues. Trimming cost V 0 bases and J 0 bases, with 14 bases left between them. Germline-derived CDR1 and CDR2 are MNHEY and SVGEGT. CDR3 nucleotide sequence: TGTGCCAGCAGTTACTCGATGGGTGGGGTCCTGAACACTGAAGCTTTCTTT. This translates into CASSYSMGGVLNTEAFF.

This clonotype was recorded many times. This chain connects TRBV4-3 to TRBJ1-2, with no clear D. Germline V gene sequence: CDR1 LGHNA, CDR2 YSLEER. The CDR3 has 15 residues. V lost 0 bases to trimming and J lost 6 bases, with 14 bases between them. CDR3 protein: CASSQDSGNGNGYTF. The CDR3 DNA follows: TGCGCCAGCAGCCAAGATTCGGGGAATGGAAATGGCTACACCTTC.

J is TRBJ1-2 and V is TRBV20-1; D unclear. The germline V and J ends were trimmed by 1 base and 3 bases, with 12 bases remaining between them. The CDR3 is made up of 14 amino acids. Germline V lookup: CDR1 DFQATT, CDR2 SNEGSKA (reference sequence). The chain's CDR3 is CSARGPSGDYGYTF. DNA of the CDR3: TGCAGTGCTAGAGGCCCCAGCGGGGACTATGGCTACACCTTC.

In its sample, this clonotype was seen a few times. The chain joins TRBV27 to TRBJ1-6, with D possibly matching TRBD1 (6 bases). The CDR3 covers 14 residues. Trimming took off 6 bases at V and 10 bases at J, with 16 bases between the two ends. Germline V gene data show CDR1 as MNHEY and CDR2 as SMNVEV (reference sequence). In DNA form, the CDR3 reads TGTGCCAGCAGCCCAATCACAGGGTTCTCACCCCTCCACTTT. Its protein product is CASSPITGFSPLHF.

This clonotype came up a few times. This rearrangement joins TRBV18 to TRBJ1-5; D remains ambiguous. The germline gives CDR1 KGHSH, CDR2 LQKENI. V lost 3 bases, J lost 4 bases, and 13 bases lay in between. The CDR3 contains 15 residues. CDR3 DNA: TGTGCCAGCTCACCGGCAGGTGGAAGTAATCAGCCCCAGCATTTT. Residues: CASSPAGGSNQPQHF.

This clonotype was seen only a few times. The J gene is TRBJ1-4, the V gene TRBV6-1; D is uncertain. This CDR3 contains 15 residues. V lost 5 bases and J lost 5, with 15 bases in between. The germline V gene has CDR1 MNHNS and CDR2 SASEGT. The CDR3 spells CASSYRGRENEKLFF. CDR3 nucleotide sequence: TGTGCCAGCAGTTATAGAGGGCGGGAAAATGAAAAACTGTTTTTT.

This clonotype showed up many times. The rearrangement links TRBV10-3 to TRBJ2-1; D is perhaps TRBD1 (5 bases). Germline CDR1 is ENHRY and CDR2 is SYGVKD. The CDR3 is made up of 13 amino acids. Deletions cut 2 bases from V and 5 bases from J, with 7 bases between. This CDR3 is CAISELGDNEQFF. In nucleotides, the CDR3 is TGTGCCATCAGTGAGCTAGGGGACAATGAGCAGTTCTTC.

This clonotype was counted many times. The chain recombines TRBV7-9 with TRBJ1-1, with TRBD1 matching over 7 bases. The CDR3 totals 15 residues. Germline V gives CDR1 SEHNR, CDR2 FQNEAQ (reference sequence). The V segment lost 4 bases and the J segment 8 bases; nucleotides outside the gene matches: 13. The CDR3 DNA sequence: TGTGCCAGCAGCTCCTCGGGGAGGGGGCACGTCGAAGCTTTCTTT. Amino acids: CASSSSGRGHVEAFF.

This clonotype occurred many times. The chain employs TRBV7-2 and TRBJ1-1, with 9 positions matching TRBD1. This CDR3 is built from 12 residues. Per germline, CDR1 SGHTA and CDR2 FQGNSA. With 5 bases clipped from V and 10 bases from J, the junction kept 5 bases outside the gene matches. In DNA, the CDR3 is TGTGCCAGCAGCGAGGACAGGGGTAGAGCTTTCTTT. It is translated as CASSEDRGRAFF.

The chain carries TRBV20-1 and TRBJ1-2; no clear D gene. From germline, CDR1 is DFQATT and CDR2 SNEGSKA (reference sequence). The CDR3 is 13 amino acids. The CDR3 nucleotides read TGCAGCACCGCGGCTCGGTCGTCCGGGGGCTACACCTTC. Its translation is CSTAARSSGGYTF.

This clonotype has ten or more counts. The chain links TRBV7-2 to TRBJ2-2; the D is unclear. Between the trimmed V and J ends, which lost 1 base and 4 bases, there was a span of 7 bases. CDR3 size: 14 residues. Per germline, CDR1 SGHTA and CDR2 FQGNSA. The DNA of the CDR3 is TGTGCCAGCAGCTTAGGATACGTCACCGGGGAGCTGTTTTTT. Translated: CASSLGYVTGELFF.

This clonotype came up many times. The CDR3 loop is CASTGEGTEAFF. The CDR3 DNA reads TGTGCCAGCACCGGAGAGGGCACTGAAGCTTTCTTT. V usage is TRBV12-3 or TRBV12-4 and J usage is TRBJ1-1; D ambiguous. The CDR3 runs 12 residues. With 7 bases removed from V and 4 bases from J, the gap between germline ends came to 10 bases.